Below, one TCR beta chain is given with its context. This clonotype was seen ten or more times. It has no known antigen specificity. Base qualities are not provided; no much larger clone lies one nucleotide away. The sample originates from a study of neurological immune-mediated disorders (dated by TCRdb to about 2019). In terms of the full investigation: Among the roughly 34 multiple sclerosis patients, relapsing-remitting MS was present in about 31 and secondary progressive MS was present in 3. The study compared peripheral blood TCR-beta repertoires of HTLV-I-associated myelopathy (HAM/TSP) patients, multiple sclerosis patients and healthy controls using UMI-based sequencing. Longitudinal samples, technical triplicates and paired sorted CD4+ and CD8+ T-cell subsets, alongside PBMC samples, were included among the approximately 110 TCR-beta libraries. The cohort was made up of approximately 65 subjects, consisting of some 15 HAM/TSP patients, around 35 multiple sclerosis patients and some 20 healthy controls. General findings and caveats noted by the study authors: TCR clonal expansion was highest in HAM/TSP patients and lowest in MS patients, with MS patients falling below even healthy controls. In a phylogenetic analysis, the repertoires of 18 out of 34 MS patients fell into a single cluster of related CDR3 sequences, pointing to a possible signature at the repertoire level. Across subjects, expanded clones never shared an identical CDR3 amino acid sequence, which suggests that the TCR-beta repertoires in every group were private. No clinical or MRI features were associated with the MS cluster, and the authors said that larger cohorts are needed.

To synthesize cDNA, template-switch 5'RACE was performed with a primer carrying a 10-nucleotide random unique molecular identifier so that each TCR transcript was tagged. Every sequencing run covered 15-18 subjects and yielded more than 160 million TCR-beta sequences. The RNeasy kit was used for extraction of total RNA. TCR-beta VDJ regions were amplified with primers for the TCR constant region and the 5'RACE anchor, using the KAPA Real-time Library Amplification kit. Sample indexes and Illumina adaptors were added in a first PCR, and a second PCR then increased library yield. After Ampure bead purification, the TCR product of roughly 650 bp was size-selected on a 2% E-gel SizeSelection system. Before pooling, library quality was checked on a Bioanalyzer, concentration was measured with Qubit, and libraries were quantified with the Kapa Library Quantification kit. An Illumina HiSeq 2500 was used to sequence the libraries paired-end at 2 x 150 bp. To increase sequence diversity, roughly 24-32% phiX was spiked into each library pool. On the study's bioinformatics: The quality-filtered reads were processed with the UMI-based MiGEC pipeline, whose error correction step removed more than 80% of the raw TCR sequences. IMGT germline references were used for alignment of VDJ genes, and clonotypes were defined by a unique CDR3 amino acid sequence together with V-J genes. Clonal expansion, Shannon diversity, and CDR3 relatedness (CalcPairwiseDistances, ClusterSamples) were evaluated with VDJtools, and phylogenetic trees were built with CLCbio workbench. Clones with at least 8 unique UMIs were defined as expanded, with this threshold being based on coefficient-of-variation modelling across technical triplicates. The public reads were run again by TCRdb, first through fastp at Q25 and then through MiXCR, and only productive beta chains were kept. Each entry is one CDR3 protein sequence, shown with its most common DNA and genes. TCRdb's processing, not the authors', yielded these V and J calls. Counted in this sample were about 95,000 distinct CDR3 sequences; around 3.4% of them appeared once. The top ten hold 5% to 6.5% of the sample.

The germline V gene (reference sequence) gives CDR1 as SGHKS and CDR2 as YYEKEE. Deletion took 5 bases off V and 0 bases off J, with a span of 15 bases between the germline ends. The CDR3 spans 17 residues, from the cysteine through the phenylalanine. This entry keeps only the CDR3 DNA: 51 bases, framed from base 1. For unsorted PBMC libraries, 2 million PBMCs were used after storage in RNAlater at -80 degrees C until RNA extraction. The multiple sclerosis patients were enrolled in a US clinical protocol that evaluated disease progression with magnetic resonance imaging. Peripheral blood was subjected to Ficoll-Hypaque density gradient centrifugation to isolate PBMCs, which were then cryopreserved in liquid nitrogen.

The clonotype comes from a woman aged 18-29 years with multiple sclerosis. Sequencing input: PBMCs. This receptor chain uses TRBV5-5 and TRBJ2-6, with TRBD2 perhaps the D gene, on 7 matching bases. The CDR3 reads CASRGRGVTSGANVLTF. The sequenced DNA is TGTGCCAGCAGGGGGAGGGGGGTCACCTCTGGGGCCAACGTCCTGACTTTC. Full variable domain (CDR3 extended with the reference TRBV5-5 and TRBJ2-6 proteins): DAGVTQSPTHLIKTRGQQVTLRCSPISGHKSVSWYQQVLGQGPQFIFQYYEKEERGRGNFPDRFSARQFPNYSSELNVNALLLGDSALYLCASRGRGVTSGANVLTFGAGSRLTVL.